A selection of T cell receptor beta chains follows, all from one sample in a study of shared clonotypes between healthy human individuals. The data were produced by immunoSEQ multiplex PCR, yet TCRdb's version contains in-frame clones alone and is incomplete. This table has roughly 500,000 clones, about 96% appearing once. Input material: naive CD4+ T cells sorted from blood. The receptors derive from a woman aged 25-40 years in good health. Both conserved end residues are part of each CDR3. The order of the fields is clone size, D gene, CDR3 length, J gene, V gene, CDR3 protein, CDR3 DNA. The D gene is left open where the match is weak. Clone sizes are given selectively: once, few, many, or a class where the clone is expanded.

NA NA 14 TRBJ1-1 TRBV6-5 CASSYSYRNTEAFF TGTGCCAGCAGTTACTCGTACAGGAACACTGAAGCTTTCTTT
NA NA 18 TRBJ2-4 TRBV1 CTSSQVISGRSWINIQYF TGCACCAGCAGCCAAGTTATCAGCGGGAGGAGTTGGATAAACATTCAGTACTTC
once TRBD1 14 TRBJ2-3 TRBV5-1 CASSPGQHTDTQYF TGCGCCAGCAGCCCGGGACAGCACACAGATACGCAGTATTTT
NA NA 13 TRBJ1-5 TRBV6-5 CASRSAARQPQHF TGTGCCAGCAGATCGGCTGCTAGACAGCCCCAGCATTTT
NA NA 13 TRBJ1-2 TRBV5-1 CASRREGDYGYTF TGCGCCAGCAGGCGAGAGGGAGACTATGGCTACACCTTC
NA NA 13 TRBJ2-1 TRBV11-2 CASSLAEYNEQFF TGTGCCAGCAGCTTAGCAGAGTACAATGAGCAGTTCTTC
NA TRBD2 15 TRBJ2-2 TRBV7-8 CASSLLLAGVGELFF TGTGCCAGCAGCTTATTGCTAGCGGGAGTTGGGGAGCTGTTTTTT
NA NA 12 TRBJ2-1 TRBV5-1 CASRPLGGEQFF TGCGCCAGCAGGCCCTTAGGGGGTGAGCAGTTCTTC
NA TRBD1 16 TRBJ1-3 TRBV7-6 CASSLTGTGLGNTIYF TGTGCCAGCAGCTTGACCGGGACAGGGCTTGGAAACACCATATATTTT
NA NA 14 TRBJ2-5 TRBV7-8 CASSTRTDQETQYF TGTGCCAGCAGCACCCGGACAGACCAAGAGACCCAGTACTTC
once NA 15 TRBJ1-6 TRBV19 CASSPPGTNGSPLHF TGTGCCAGTAGCCCCCCAGGAACTAACGGTTCACCCCTCCACTTT
NA TRBD2 16 TRBJ2-7 TRBV11-2 CASSPGLALIPYEQYF TGTGCCAGCAGCCCAGGACTAGCGCTGATCCCCTACGAGCAGTACTTC
NA NA 12 TRBJ1-5 TRBV28 CASRMSNQPQHF TGTGCCAGCCGGATGAGCAATCAGCCCCAGCATTTT
once TRBD1 20 TRBJ2-1 TRBV19 CASSIVKRRLGTGEKDEQFF TGTGCCAGTAGTATAGTAAAGAGGCGTCTGGGGACAGGGGAAAAGGATGAGCAGTTCTTC
NA NA 13 TRBJ1-3 TRBV28 CASSLTDRNTIYF TGTGCCAGCAGCCTCACTGACAGAAACACCATATATTTT
NA NA 12 TRBJ1-5 TRBV28 CASSTLGQPQHF TGTGCCAGCAGCACCCTGGGTCAGCCCCAGCATTTT
NA NA 14 TRBJ2-2 TRBV5-4 CASSPDVNTGELFF TGTGCCAGCAGCCCTGACGTGAACACCGGGGAGCTGTTTTTT
NA NA 13 TRBJ2-3 TRBV19 CASSFLAQDTQYF TGTGCCAGTAGTTTTCTAGCCCAGGATACGCAGTATTTT
NA TRBD2 16 TRBJ2-2 TRBV5-1 CASSPIAGENTGELFF TGCGCCAGCAGCCCCATAGCGGGAGAGAACACCGGGGAGCTGTTTTTT
NA NA 13 TRBJ2-5 TRBV5-1 CASTPGGRETQYF TGCGCCAGCACTCCCGGGGGGCGTGAGACCCAGTACTTC
NA NA 16 TRBJ2-1 TRBV10-3 CAITGTLTQSYNEQFF TGTGCCATCACCGGGACTCTAACACAATCCTACAATGAGCAGTTCTTC
NA NA 14 TRBJ2-7 TRBV5-1 CASSPTTHSYEQYF TGCGCCAGCAGCCCTACCACACACTCCTACGAGCAGTACTTC
NA NA 13 TRBJ1-1 TRBV28 CASSRVGWAEAFF TGTGCCAGCAGTCGGGTAGGATGGGCTGAAGCTTTCTTT
NA TRBD1 18 TRBJ1-5 TRBV27 CASRPIGHGQGLYQPQHF TGTGCCAGCAGACCTATCGGCCATGGACAGGGTCTTTATCAGCCCCAGCATTTT
few NA 14 TRBJ1-5 TRBV18 CASSPGYSNQPQHF TGTGCCAGCTCACCTGGGTATAGCAATCAGCCCCAGCATTTT
NA NA 13 TRBJ1-4 TRBV7-9 CASSLAAGEKLFF TGTGCCAGCAGCTTAGCGGCAGGTGAAAAACTGTTTTTT
NA NA 13 TRBJ2-1 TRBV12-5 CASGLNLGNEQFF TGTGCTAGTGGTTTGAACCTTGGGAATGAGCAGTTCTTC